The clone carrying this TCR beta chain was recorded at least ten times. Its antigen remains unidentified. This sample is drawn from a study of response to subunit inactivated influenza vaccine. Study-level findings and limits: Seasonal influenza vaccination, on each occasion, was suggested by the authors to recruit few new T cells.

TCRdb used MiXCR to reprocess the RT-PCR reads, holding one entry per CDR3 protein. The top ten clones hold about 12% of a sample with 400,000 to 650,000 distinct CDR3 sequences, roughly 7.6% of them seen once. The starting material was PBMCs from blood, obtained roughly 24 months after vaccination. This TCR came from a man between 45 and 75 years old who received an inactivated influenza vaccine.

CDR3: CASRRRPDPTDTQYF. The CDR3 DNA follows: TGCGCCAGTAGACGACGGCCAGATCCCACAGATACGCAGTATTTT. The V and J genes are TRBV5-1 and TRBJ2-3, with unresolved D. This CDR3 contains 15 residues. With 8 bases removed from V and 2 bases from J, the gap between germline ends came to 18 bases. The germline V gene encodes CDR1 SGHRS and CDR2 YFSETQ.